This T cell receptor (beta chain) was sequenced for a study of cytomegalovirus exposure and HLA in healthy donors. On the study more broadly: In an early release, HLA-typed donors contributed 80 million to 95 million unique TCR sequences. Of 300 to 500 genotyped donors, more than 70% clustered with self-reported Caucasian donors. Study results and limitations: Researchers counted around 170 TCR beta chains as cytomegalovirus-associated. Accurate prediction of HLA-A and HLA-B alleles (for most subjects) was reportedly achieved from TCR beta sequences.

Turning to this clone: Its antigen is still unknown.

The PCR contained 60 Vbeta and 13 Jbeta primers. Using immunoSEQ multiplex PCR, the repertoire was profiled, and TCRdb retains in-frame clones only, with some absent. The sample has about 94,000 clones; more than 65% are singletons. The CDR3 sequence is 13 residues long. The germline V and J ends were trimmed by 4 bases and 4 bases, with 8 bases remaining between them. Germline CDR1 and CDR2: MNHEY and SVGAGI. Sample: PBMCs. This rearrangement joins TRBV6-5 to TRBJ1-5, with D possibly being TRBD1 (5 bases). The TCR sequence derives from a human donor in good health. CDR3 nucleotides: TGTGCCAGCAGTTCCAGGGCTAATCAGCCCCAGCATTTT. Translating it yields CASSSRANQPQHF.